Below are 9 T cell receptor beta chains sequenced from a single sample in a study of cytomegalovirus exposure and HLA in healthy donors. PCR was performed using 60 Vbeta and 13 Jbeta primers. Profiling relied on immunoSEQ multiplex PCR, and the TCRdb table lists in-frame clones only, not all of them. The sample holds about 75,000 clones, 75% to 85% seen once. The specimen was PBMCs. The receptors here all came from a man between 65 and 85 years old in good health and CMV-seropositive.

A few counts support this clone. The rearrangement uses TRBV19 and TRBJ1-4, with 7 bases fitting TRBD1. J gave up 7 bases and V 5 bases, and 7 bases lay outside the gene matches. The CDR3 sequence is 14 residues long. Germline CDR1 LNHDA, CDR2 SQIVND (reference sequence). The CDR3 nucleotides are TGTGCCAGTAGTGAACAGGGGTTCGGTGAAAAACTGTTTTTT. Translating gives CASSEQGFGEKLFF.

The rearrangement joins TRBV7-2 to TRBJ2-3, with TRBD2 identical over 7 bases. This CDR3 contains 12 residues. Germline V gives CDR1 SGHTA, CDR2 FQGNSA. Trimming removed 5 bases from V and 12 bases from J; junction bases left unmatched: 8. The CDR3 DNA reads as TGTGCCAGCAGCGTAGTGGCGGGACTACAGTATTTT. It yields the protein CASSVVAGLQYF.

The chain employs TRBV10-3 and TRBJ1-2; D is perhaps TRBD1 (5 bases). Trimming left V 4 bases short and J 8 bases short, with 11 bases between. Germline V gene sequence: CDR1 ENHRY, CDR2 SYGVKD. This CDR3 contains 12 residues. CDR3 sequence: CAISGDSGGYTF. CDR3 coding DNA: TGTGCCATCAGTGGCGACAGTGGCGGCTACACCTTC.

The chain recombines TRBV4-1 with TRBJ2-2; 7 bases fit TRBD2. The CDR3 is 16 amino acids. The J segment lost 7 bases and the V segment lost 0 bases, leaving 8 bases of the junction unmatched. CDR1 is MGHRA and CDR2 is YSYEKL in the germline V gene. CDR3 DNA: TGCGCCAGCAGCCAAGATGGGCTAGCGGTCGACGGGGAGCTGTTTTTT. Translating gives CASSQDGLAVDGELFF.

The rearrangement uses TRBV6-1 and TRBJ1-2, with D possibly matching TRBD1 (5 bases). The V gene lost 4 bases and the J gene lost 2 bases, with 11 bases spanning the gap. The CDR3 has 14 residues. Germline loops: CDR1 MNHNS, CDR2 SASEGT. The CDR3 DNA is TGTGCCAGCAGTGGGGCGACAGCCAACTATGGCTACACCTTC. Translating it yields CASSGATANYGYTF.

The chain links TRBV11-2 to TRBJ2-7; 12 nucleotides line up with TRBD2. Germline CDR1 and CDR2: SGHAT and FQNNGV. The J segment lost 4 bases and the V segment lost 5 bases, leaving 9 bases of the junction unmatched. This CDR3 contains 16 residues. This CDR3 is CASSIASGGAVYEQYF. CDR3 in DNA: TGTGCCAGCAGCATAGCTAGCGGGGGGGCCGTTTACGAGCAGTACTTC.

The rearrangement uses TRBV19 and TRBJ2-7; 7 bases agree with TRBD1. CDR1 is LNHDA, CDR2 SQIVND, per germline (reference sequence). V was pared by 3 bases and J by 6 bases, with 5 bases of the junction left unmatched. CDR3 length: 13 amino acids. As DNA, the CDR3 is TGTGCCAGTAGTATTCCGGGACAGATCGAGCAGTACTTC. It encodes CASSIPGQIEQYF.

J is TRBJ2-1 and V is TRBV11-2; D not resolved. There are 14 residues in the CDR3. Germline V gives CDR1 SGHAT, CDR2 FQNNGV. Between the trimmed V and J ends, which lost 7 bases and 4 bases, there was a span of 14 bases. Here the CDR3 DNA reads TGTGCCAGCACATCGATCAGGCGTTACAATGAGCAGTTCTTC. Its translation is CASTSIRRYNEQFF.

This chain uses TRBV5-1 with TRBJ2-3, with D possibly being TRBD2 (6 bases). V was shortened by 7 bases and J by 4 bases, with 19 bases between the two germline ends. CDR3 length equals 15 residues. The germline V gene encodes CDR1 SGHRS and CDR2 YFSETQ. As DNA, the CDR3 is TGCGCCAGCTCCGAGAGCCGGGGGATCGCAGATACGCAGTATTTT. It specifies CASSESRGIADTQYF. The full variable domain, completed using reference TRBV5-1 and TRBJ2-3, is KAGVTQTPRYLIKTRGQQVTLSCSPISGHRSVSWYQQTPGQGLQFLFEYFSETQRNKGNFPGRFSGRQFSNSRSEMNVSTLELGDSALYLCASSESRGIADTQYFGPGTRLTVL.